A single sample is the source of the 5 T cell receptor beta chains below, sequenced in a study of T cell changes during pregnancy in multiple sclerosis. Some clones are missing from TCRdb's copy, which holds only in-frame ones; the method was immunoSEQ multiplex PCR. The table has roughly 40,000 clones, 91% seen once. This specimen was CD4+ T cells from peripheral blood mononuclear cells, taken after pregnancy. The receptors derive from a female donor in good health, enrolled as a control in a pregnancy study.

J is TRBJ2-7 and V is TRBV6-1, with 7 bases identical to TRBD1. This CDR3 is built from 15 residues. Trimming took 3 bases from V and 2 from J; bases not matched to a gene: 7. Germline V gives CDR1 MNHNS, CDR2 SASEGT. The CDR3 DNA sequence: TGTGCCAGCAGTGAGAAGGGGGACAGAACCTACGAGCAGTACTTC. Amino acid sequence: CASSEKGDRTYEQYF.

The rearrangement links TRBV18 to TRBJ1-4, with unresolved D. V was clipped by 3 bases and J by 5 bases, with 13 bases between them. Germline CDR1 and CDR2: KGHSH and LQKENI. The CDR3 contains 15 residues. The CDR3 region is CASSPPGRPNEKLFF. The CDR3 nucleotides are TGTGCCAGCTCACCCCCGGGTCGTCCAAATGAAAAACTGTTTTTT. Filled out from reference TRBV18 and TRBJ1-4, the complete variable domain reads NAGVMQNPRHLVRRRGQEARLRCSPMKGHSHVYWYRQLPEEGLKFMVYLQKENIIDESGMPKERFSAEFPKEGPSILRIQQVVRGDSAAYFCASSPPGRPNEKLFFGSGTQLSVL.

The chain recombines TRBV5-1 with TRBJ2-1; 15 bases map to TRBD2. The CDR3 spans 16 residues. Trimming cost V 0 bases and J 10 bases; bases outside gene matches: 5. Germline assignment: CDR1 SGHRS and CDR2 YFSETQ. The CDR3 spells CASSLVGTSGGSEQFF. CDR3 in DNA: TGCGCCAGCAGCTTGGTTGGGACTAGCGGGGGGAGCGAGCAGTTCTTC.

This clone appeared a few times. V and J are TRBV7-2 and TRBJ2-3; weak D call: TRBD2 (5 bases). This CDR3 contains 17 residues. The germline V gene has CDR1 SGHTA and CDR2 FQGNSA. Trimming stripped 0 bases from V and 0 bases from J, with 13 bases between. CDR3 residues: CASSLAHGRTSTDTQYF. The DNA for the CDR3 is TGTGCCAGCAGCTTAGCGCATGGGCGGACTAGCACAGATACGCAGTATTTT.

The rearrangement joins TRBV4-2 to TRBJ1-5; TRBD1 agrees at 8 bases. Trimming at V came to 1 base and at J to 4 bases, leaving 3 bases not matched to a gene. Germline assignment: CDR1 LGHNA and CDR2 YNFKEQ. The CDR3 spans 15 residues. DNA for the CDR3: TGTGCCAGCAGCCAAGTCGACAGGGGTAATCAGCCCCAGCATTTT. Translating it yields CASSQVDRGNQPQHF.